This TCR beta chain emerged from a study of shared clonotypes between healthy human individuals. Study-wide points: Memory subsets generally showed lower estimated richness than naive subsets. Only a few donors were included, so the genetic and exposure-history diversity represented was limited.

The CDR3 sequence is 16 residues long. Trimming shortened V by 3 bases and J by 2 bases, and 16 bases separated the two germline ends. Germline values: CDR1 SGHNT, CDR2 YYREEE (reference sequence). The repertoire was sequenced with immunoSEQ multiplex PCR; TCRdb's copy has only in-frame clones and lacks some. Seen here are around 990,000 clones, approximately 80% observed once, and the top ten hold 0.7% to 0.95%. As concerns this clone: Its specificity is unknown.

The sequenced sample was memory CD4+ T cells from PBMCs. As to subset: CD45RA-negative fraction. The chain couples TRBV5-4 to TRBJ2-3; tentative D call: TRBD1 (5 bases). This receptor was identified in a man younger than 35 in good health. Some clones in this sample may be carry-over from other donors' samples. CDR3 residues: CASSSQVNTDTDTQYF. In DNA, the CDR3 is TGTGCCAGCAGCTCACAGGTCAACACAGACACAGATACGCAGTATTTT.